The 23 T cell receptor beta chains below were found in one sample sequenced in a study of T cell changes during pregnancy in multiple sclerosis. Profiled with immunoSEQ multiplex PCR; TCRdb holds only in-frame clones, not every one. The repertoire includes tens of thousands of clones, roughly 94% of them detected once, and 0.5% to 0.65% sits in the top ten. This sample comprised peripheral blood, obtained in the third trimester of pregnancy. The receptors here all came from a female donor with multiple sclerosis, enrolled in a pregnancy study.

V usage is TRBV5-1 and J usage is TRBJ2-2, with D maybe TRBD2 (5 bases). This CDR3 has 16 residues. Germline V gives CDR1 SGHRS, CDR2 YFSETQ. Trimming took off 1 base at V and 0 bases at J, with 10 bases between the two ends. The CDR3: CASSLSGSPNTGELFF. In nucleotides, the CDR3 is TGCGCCAGCAGCTTGTCGGGAAGTCCGAACACCGGGGAGCTGTTTTTT.

The gene calls are TRBV5-1 and TRBJ2-3; D possibly corresponds to TRBD2 (7 bases). V lost 7 bases to trimming and J lost 4 bases, with 28 bases between them. Germline V CDR1 and CDR2: SGHRS, YFSETQ. This CDR3 region has 18 residues. This CDR3 is CASGPGWGGRSLPDTQYF. The DNA for the CDR3 is TGCGCCAGCGGCCCCGGGTGGGGGGGCCGGTCTTTGCCAGATACGCAGTATTTT. Based on the CDR3 plus reference TRBV5-1 and TRBJ2-3, the full variable domain is KAGVTQTPRYLIKTRGQQVTLSCSPISGHRSVSWYQQTPGQGLQFLFEYFSETQRNKGNFPGRFSGRQFSNSRSEMNVSTLELGDSALYLCASGPGWGGRSLPDTQYFGPGTRLTVL.

V usage is TRBV27 and J usage is TRBJ2-7, with D possibly matching TRBD1 (5 bases). CDR1 MNHEY and CDR2 SMNVEV come from the germline V gene (reference sequence). This CDR3 has 15 residues. V lost 4 bases and J lost 3, with 16 bases in between. CDR3 DNA: TGTGCCAGCAGTTCGGCCAGGGAATACTTCTACGAGCAGTACTTC. Amino acid sequence: CASSSAREYFYEQYF.

The chain is built from TRBV7-9 and TRBJ1-3, with 9 nucleotides matching TRBD1. V trimming: 8 bases; J trimming: 1 base; junction bases outside the gene matches: 12. CDR3 length: 17 residues. Germline V gives CDR1 SEHNR, CDR2 FQNEAQ (reference sequence). The CDR3 loop is CASPSTRTGVSGNTIYF. CDR3 DNA sequence: TGTGCCAGCCCTTCAACCCGGACAGGGGTATCTGGAAACACCATATATTTT. Supplemented by reference TRBV7-9 and TRBJ1-3, the full variable domain reads DTGVSQNPRHKITKRGQNVTFRCDPISEHNRLYWYRQTLGQGPEFLTYFQNEAQLEKSRLLSDRFSAERPKGSFSTLEIQRTEQGDSAMYLCASPSTRTGVSGNTIYFGEGSWLTVV.

J is TRBJ2-3 and V is TRBV6-6; 7 bases are a match to TRBD2. The CDR3 consists of 15 residues. Germline V gives CDR1 MNHNY, CDR2 SVGAGI (reference sequence). The J segment lost 6 bases and the V segment lost 5 bases, leaving 11 bases of the junction unmatched. The DNA for the CDR3 is TGTGCCAGCAGTCTACTAGCGTCCCCCTCCGATACGCAGTATTTT. Amino acids: CASSLLASPSDTQYF.

The V call is TRBV5-6, the J call TRBJ1-6; 9 nucleotides align to TRBD1. The CDR3 is made up of 19 amino acids. With V trimmed by 3 bases and J by 0 bases, 10 bases remained unmatched. Germline CDR1 reads SGHDT; CDR2 reads YYEEEE. This CDR3 is CASSYLPGQGYSYNSPLHF. CDR3 in DNA: TGTGCCAGCAGCTACCTCCCGGGACAGGGATACTCCTATAATTCACCCCTCCACTTT.

This chain joins TRBV7-2 and TRBJ2-7, with D perhaps TRBD2 (5 bases). The CDR3 runs 13 residues. The germline V and J ends were trimmed by 5 bases and 5 bases, with 13 bases remaining between them. Germline V gives CDR1 SGHTA, CDR2 FQGNSA. CDR3 sequence (DNA): TGTGCCAGCAGCGACACGGGGTGGGACGAGCAGTACTTC. As protein: CASSDTGWDEQYF.

This clone was counted only a few times. The chain carries TRBV6-4 and TRBJ2-1; the match to TRBD1 covers 10 bases. V gave up 4 bases and J gave up 3 bases; unmatched junction bases: 0. The CDR3 has 14 residues. In germline, CDR1 is MRHNA, CDR2 SNTAGT. This CDR3 is CASSGTGGYNEQFF. The CDR3 region has the DNA TGTGCCAGCAGTGGGACAGGGGGCTACAATGAGCAGTTCTTC.

The chain recombines TRBV6-5 with TRBJ2-7; TRBD1 is a possible D gene (6 bases). Germline CDR1 and CDR2: MNHEY and SVGAGI. Deletions cut 4 bases from V and 4 bases from J, with 20 bases between. The CDR3 extends over 16 amino acids. CDR3 loop: CASSSHRDIARYEQYF. The DNA of the CDR3 is TGTGCCAGCAGTTCTCACCGGGACATCGCCCGTTACGAGCAGTACTTC.

Notes on this clone: One end of the junction fails to match germline, which may point to a read error. This chain connects TRBV6-5 to TRBJ2-5, with TRBD1 matching over 7 bases. The J call may be wrong; the DNA end is better matched by TRBJ2-7. Germline CDR1 reads MNHEY; CDR2 reads SVGAGI. This CDR3 contains 14 residues. CDR3 residues: CAISSVRDSYEQYF. The DNA of the CDR3 is TGTGCCATCAGTTCGGTCCGGGACAGCTACGAGCAGTACTTC.

This chain joins TRBV19 and TRBJ1-2, with 10 bases identical to TRBD1. V gave up 7 bases and J gave up 7 bases; unmatched junction bases: 3. Germline CDR1 and CDR2: LNHDA and SQIVND (reference sequence). The CDR3 totals 12 residues. CDR3 DNA: TGTGCCAGTAATGACAGGGGGCTTGGCTACACCTTC. Residues: CASNDRGLGYTF. Using reference TRBV19 and TRBJ1-2 for the parts outside the CDR3, the full variable domain is DGGITQSPKYLFRKEGQNVTLSCEQNLNHDAMYWYRQDPGQGLRLIYYSQIVNDFQKGDIAEGYSVSREKKESFPLTVTSAQKNPTAFYLCASNDRGLGYTFGSGTRLTVV.

This clone was picked up one time. The rearrangement joins TRBV14 to TRBJ2-1; 10 nucleotides agree with TRBD2. Germline V gene lookup returns CDR1 SGHDN and CDR2 FVKESK. After removal of 4 bases from V and 0 bases from J, the junction contained 0 bases not matched to a gene. The CDR3 length is 15 residues. The CDR3 nucleotides read TGTGCCAGCAGCCGGACTAGCGGCTCCTACAATGAGCAGTTCTTC. Translation gives CASSRTSGSYNEQFF.

The CDR3 DNA reads as TGTGCCAGCAGGAGGACAGGGGGCACAGATACGCAGTATTTT. Amino acid sequence: CASRRTGGTDTQYF. The chain employs TRBV27 and TRBJ2-3; 9 bases are shared with TRBD1. V was clipped by 6 bases and J by 1 base; unmatched bases: 2. Germline CDR1 is MNHEY and CDR2 is SMNVEV (reference sequence). This CDR3 is built from 14 residues.

The chain combines TRBV19 with TRBJ1-2; TRBD1 aligns across 12 bases. CDR1 LNHDA and CDR2 SQIVND come from the germline V gene (reference sequence). CDR3 length: 14 residues. The ends lost 6 bases at V and 7 bases at J; junction bases unmatched: 6. The CDR3 nucleotides read TGTGCCAGTAGGGCCGGGACAGGGGGCTTTGGCTACACCTTC. Amino acids: CASRAGTGGFGYTF.

This clone was seen once. The chain recombines TRBV10-1 with TRBJ2-3, with 11 bases lining up with TRBD2. Germline CDR1 reads WNHNN; CDR2 reads SYGVQD (reference sequence). V dropped 5 bases and J dropped 9; count of bases not matched to a gene: 7. The CDR3 sequence is 14 residues long. CDR3 sequence (DNA): TGCGCCAGCAGTAGACTAGCGGGGTTGGAGACGCAGTATTTT. The encoded protein is CASSRLAGLETQYF.

This chain uses TRBV7-2 with TRBJ2-7; unclear D gene. With 5 bases removed from V and 4 bases from J, the gap between germline ends came to 9 bases. Germline loops: CDR1 SGHTA, CDR2 FQGNSA. The length of the CDR3 is 12 residues. The CDR3 region is CASSPPSYEQYF. CDR3 coding DNA: TGTGCCAGCAGCCCCCCCAGTTACGAGCAGTACTTC.

The chain couples TRBV11-2 to TRBJ1-2, with D uncertain. CDR1 and CDR2 from the germline V gene are SGHAT and FQNNGV. V gave up 7 bases and J gave up 1 base, with 25 bases separating them. The CDR3 is 18 residues long. The CDR3 loop is CASTPQYAGNAFNYGYTF. As DNA, the CDR3 is TGTGCCAGCACTCCCCAGTATGCGGGTAACGCCTTTAACTATGGCTACACCTTC.

V and J are TRBV30 and TRBJ1-1; 10 bases align to TRBD1. The CDR3 totals 13 residues. The J segment lost 11 bases and the V segment lost 4 bases, leaving 10 bases of the junction unmatched. The V gene's germline CDR1 is GTSNPN and CDR2 SVGIG (reference sequence). The CDR3 DNA reads as TGTGCCTGGATTTCCGACAGGGGGCTCGCGGCTTTCTTT. Translating gives CAWISDRGLAAFF. The full variable domain, its missing parts supplied by reference TRBV30 and TRBJ1-1, is SQTIHQWPATLVQPVGSPLSLECTVEGTSNPNLYWYRQAAGRGLQLLFYSVGIGQISSEVPQNLSASRPQDRQFILSSKKLLLSDSGFYLCAWISDRGLAAFFGQGTRLTVV.

The J gene is TRBJ2-1, the V gene TRBV6-4; 7 nucleotides line up with TRBD2. This CDR3 comprises 15 residues. CDR1 is MRHNA, CDR2 SNTAGT, per germline. V gave up 6 bases and J gave up 5 bases; unmatched junction bases: 10. The CDR3 region is CASSPEGLTNNEQFF. In nucleotides, the CDR3 is TGTGCCAGCAGCCCCGAGGGACTAACCAACAATGAGCAGTTCTTC.

The chain employs TRBV7-2 and TRBJ2-5, with 7 bases aligning to TRBD1. The CDR3 sequence is 13 residues long. Germline-derived CDR1 and CDR2 are SGHTA and FQGNSA. V lost 5 bases, J lost 5 bases, and 5 bases stayed unmatched. CDR3 coding DNA: TGTGCCAGCAGCACAGGGGTGGTGGAGACCCAGTACTTC. Translated, it gives CASSTGVVETQYF.

The CDR3 nucleotides are TGTGCCACCGGAGACTCCCCCTACAATGAGCAGTTCTTC. Translation gives CATGDSPYNEQFF. The chain joins TRBV5-5 to TRBJ2-1; D is undetermined. This CDR3 has 13 residues. CDR1 and CDR2 from the germline V gene are SGHKS and YYEKEE (reference sequence). V shed 9 bases and J shed 2 bases, with 12 bases lying between them.

The chain joins TRBV2 to TRBJ1-6, with D unresolved. The CDR3 loop spans 16 amino acids. Per the germline V gene, CDR1 is SNHLY and CDR2 is FYNNEI. V was shortened by 2 bases and J by 11 bases, with 19 bases between the two germline ends. The CDR3 reads CASSEWAGALYAPLHF. CDR3 in DNA: TGTGCCAGCAGTGAATGGGCAGGCGCCCTCTACGCACCCCTCCACTTT.

In its sample, this clone was seen a few times. The V call is TRBV18, the J call TRBJ1-6; D gene uncertain. With 6 bases removed from V and 2 bases from J, the gap between germline ends came to 14 bases. The length of the CDR3 is 16 residues. The germline CDR1 and CDR2 sequences are KGHSH and LQKENI. The CDR3 DNA reads TGTGCCAGCTCGCCAGAGGTATTGACCTATAATTCACCCCTCCACTTT. Amino acid sequence: CASSPEVLTYNSPLHF.